This TCR beta chain was captured by sequencing in a study of CD8+ T cells in alopecia areata. General study points: In lesional scalp, particularly from alopecia totalis/universalis, clonality was higher than in normal scalp. Sequencing of scalp tissue also captures the resident alphabeta T cells of normal skin.

CDR1 is SGDLS and CDR2 is YYNGEE in the germline V gene. The CDR3 spans 15 residues. V was pared by 0 bases and J by 1 base, with 8 bases between. Concerning this clone itself: The antigen remains undetermined. The sample contains more than one DNA sequence encoding this CDR3.

Specified treatment: oral pan-JAK inhibitor, 5-10 mg twice daily. Following extraction, RNA underwent reverse transcription to cDNA, which served as the sequencing template. Repertoires were generated with immunoSEQ multiplex PCR, while TCRdb's copy carries only in-frame clones and drops some. This sample has around 100,000 clones, with about 40% found just once. Here the sequenced sample was CD8+ T cells sorted from blood, taken at week 24, from a patient treated with tofacitinib. The source is a human donor with alopecia areata. This rearrangement joins TRBV9 to TRBJ2-1; D may match TRBD1 or TRBD2 (5 bases each). CDR3 residues: CASSVGGRSYNEQFF. The CDR3 DNA sequence: TGTGCCAGCAGCGTAGGGGGACGGTCCTACAATGAGCAGTTCTTC.